This T cell receptor beta chain was documented in a study of blood T cell repertoires in COVID-19. Study-level background: Acute-phase and convalescent COVID-19 samples originated in the United States, Italy and Spain.

Germline CDR1 is LNHDA and CDR2 is SQIVND (reference sequence). Trimming took 7 bases from V and 0 from J; bases not matched to a gene: 16. CDR3 length equals 18 residues. Original methodology: Nucleated cell counts were estimated from reference gene primer amplification. Sequencing used immunoSEQ multiplex PCR; TCRdb keeps in-frame clones, though not all of them. That table gives V, J and clone size, and the DNA gave D and trimming. Here the sample spans over 85,000 clones, 88% being singletons. Sequenced material: peripheral blood. The genes are TRBV19 and TRBJ2-7; TRBD2 matches at 9 bases. The clonotype comes from a woman between 45 and 60 years old with acute or convalescent COVID-19. CDR3 DNA: TGTGCCAGTACCATGAGGTCCATTGCGGGAGGGCCCTCCTACGAGCAGTACTTC. It translates to CASTMRSIAGGPSYEQYF.